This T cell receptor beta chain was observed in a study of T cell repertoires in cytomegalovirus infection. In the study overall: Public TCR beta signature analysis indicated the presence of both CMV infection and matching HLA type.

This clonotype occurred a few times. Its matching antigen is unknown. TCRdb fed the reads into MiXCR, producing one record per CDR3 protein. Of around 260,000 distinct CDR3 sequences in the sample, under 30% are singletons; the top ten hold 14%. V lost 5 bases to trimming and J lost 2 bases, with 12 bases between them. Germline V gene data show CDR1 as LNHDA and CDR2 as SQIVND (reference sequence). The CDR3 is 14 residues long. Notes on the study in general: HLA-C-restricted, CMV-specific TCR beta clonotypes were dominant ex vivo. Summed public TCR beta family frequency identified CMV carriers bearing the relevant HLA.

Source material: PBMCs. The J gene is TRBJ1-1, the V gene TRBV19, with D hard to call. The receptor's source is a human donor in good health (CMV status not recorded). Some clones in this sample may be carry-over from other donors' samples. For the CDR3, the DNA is TGTGCCAGTAGTTTCGTAAGGGATAACACTGAAGCTTTCTTT. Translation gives CASSFVRDNTEAFF.